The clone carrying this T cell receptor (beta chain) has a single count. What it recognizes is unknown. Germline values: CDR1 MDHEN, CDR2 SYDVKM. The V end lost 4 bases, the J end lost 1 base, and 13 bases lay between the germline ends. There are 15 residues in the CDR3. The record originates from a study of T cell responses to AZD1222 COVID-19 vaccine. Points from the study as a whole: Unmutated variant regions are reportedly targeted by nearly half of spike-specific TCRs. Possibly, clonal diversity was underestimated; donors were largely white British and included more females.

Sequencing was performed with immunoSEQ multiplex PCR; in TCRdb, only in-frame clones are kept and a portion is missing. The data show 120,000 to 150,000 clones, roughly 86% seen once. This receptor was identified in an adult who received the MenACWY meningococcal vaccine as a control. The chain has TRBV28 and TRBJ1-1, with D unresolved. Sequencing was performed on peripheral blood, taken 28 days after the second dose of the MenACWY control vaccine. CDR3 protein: CASSSRGSGNTEAFF. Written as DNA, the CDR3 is TGTGCCAGCAGTTCCCGGGGATCGGGGAACACTGAAGCTTTCTTT.